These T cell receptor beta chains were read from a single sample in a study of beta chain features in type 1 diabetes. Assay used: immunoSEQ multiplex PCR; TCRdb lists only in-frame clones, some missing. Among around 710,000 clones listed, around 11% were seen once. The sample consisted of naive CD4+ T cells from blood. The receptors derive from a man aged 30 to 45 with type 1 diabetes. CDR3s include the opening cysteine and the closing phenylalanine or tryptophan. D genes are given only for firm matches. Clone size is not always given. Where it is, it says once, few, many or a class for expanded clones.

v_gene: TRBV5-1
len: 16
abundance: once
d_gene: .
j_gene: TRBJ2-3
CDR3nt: TGCGCCAGCAGCTCCCAGCTGGGTGGGAGCGGAGATACGCAGTATTTT
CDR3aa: CASSSQLGGSGDTQYF

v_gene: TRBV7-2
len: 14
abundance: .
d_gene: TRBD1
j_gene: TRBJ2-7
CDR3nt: TGTGCCAGCAGCTCCCGGGACAGGGCCTACGAGCAGTACTTC
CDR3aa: CASSSRDRAYEQYF

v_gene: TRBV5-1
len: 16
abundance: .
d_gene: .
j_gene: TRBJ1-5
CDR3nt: TGCGCCAGCAGCTTGGGAGAGGGGGATAGCAATCAGCCCCAGCATTTT
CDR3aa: CASSLGEGDSNQPQHF

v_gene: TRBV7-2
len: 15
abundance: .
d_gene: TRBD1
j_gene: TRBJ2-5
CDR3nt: TGTGCCAGCAGCTTACTTAGGGGGCTTGGTGAGACCCAGTACTTC
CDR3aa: CASSLLRGLGETQYF

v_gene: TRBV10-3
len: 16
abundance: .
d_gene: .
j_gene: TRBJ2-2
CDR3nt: TGTGCCATCAGTGACAATGTCAGGGCGAACACCGGGGAGCTGTTTTTT
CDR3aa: CAISDNVRANTGELFF

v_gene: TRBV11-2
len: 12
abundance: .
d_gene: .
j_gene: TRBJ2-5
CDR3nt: TGTGCCAGCACCCGGGACCTAGAGACCCAGTACTTC
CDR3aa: CASTRDLETQYF

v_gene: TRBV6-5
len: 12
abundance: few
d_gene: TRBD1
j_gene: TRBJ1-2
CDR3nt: TGTGCCAGCAGAAACTCTGGACAGGCTCCTTCCTTC
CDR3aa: CASRNSGQAPSF

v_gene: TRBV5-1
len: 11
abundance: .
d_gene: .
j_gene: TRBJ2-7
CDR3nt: TGCGCCAGCAGCTTGGATGGAGAGCAGTACTTC
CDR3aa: CASSLDGEQYF

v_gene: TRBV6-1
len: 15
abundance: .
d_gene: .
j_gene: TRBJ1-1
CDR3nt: TGTGCCAGCAGTGAAGCCACAGCCGAAGGCACTGAAGCTTTCTTT
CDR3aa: CASSEATAEGTEAFF

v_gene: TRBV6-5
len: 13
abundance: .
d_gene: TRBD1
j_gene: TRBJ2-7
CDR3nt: TGTGCCACCTTGGGACAGAACTCCTACGAGCAGTACTTC
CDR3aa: CATLGQNSYEQYF

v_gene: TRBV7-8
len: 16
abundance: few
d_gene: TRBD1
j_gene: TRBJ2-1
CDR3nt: TGTGCCAGCAGCCGCGAGGACAGGGGCTCCTACAATGAGCAGTTCTTC
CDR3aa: CASSREDRGSYNEQFF

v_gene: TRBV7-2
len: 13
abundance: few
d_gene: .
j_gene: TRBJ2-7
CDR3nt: TGTGCCAGCAGCTACGCGGGGTCCTACGAGCAGTACTTC
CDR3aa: CASSYAGSYEQYF

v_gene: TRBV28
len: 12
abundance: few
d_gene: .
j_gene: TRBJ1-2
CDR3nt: TGTGCCAGCAGCCTACGTAACTATGGCTACACCTTC
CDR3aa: CASSLRNYGYTF

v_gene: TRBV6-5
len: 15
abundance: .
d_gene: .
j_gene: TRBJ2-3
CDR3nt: TGTGCCAGCAGGACGGGGGCCTTGGACCAGGTTACGCAGTATTTT
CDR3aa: CASRTGALDQVTQYF

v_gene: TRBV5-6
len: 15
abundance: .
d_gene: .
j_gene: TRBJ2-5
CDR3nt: TGTGCCAGCAGCTTGAAATATAGGGGGGAAGAGACCCAGTACTTC
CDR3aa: CASSLKYRGEETQYF

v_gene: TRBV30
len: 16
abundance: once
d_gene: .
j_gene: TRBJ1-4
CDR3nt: TGTGCCTGGAAGGGGTTGGGGACTACCTATAATGAAAAACTGTTTTTT
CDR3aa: CAWKGLGTTYNEKLFF

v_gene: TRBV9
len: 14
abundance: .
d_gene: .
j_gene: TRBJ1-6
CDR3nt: TGTGCCAGCGGGGACCGGGACGCCAATTCACCCCTCCACTTT
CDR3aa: CASGDRDANSPLHF

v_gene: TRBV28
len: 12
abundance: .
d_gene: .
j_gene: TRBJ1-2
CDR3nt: TGTGCCAGCAGAGCAGCTAACTATGGCTACACCTTC
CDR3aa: CASRAANYGYTF

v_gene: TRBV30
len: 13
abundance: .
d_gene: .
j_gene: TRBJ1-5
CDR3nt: TGTGCCTGGAGTGCAGGGCCCAATCAGCCCCAGCATTTT
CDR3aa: CAWSAGPNQPQHF

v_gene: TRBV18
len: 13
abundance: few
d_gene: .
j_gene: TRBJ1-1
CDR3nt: TGTGCCAGCTCAAGGTCGGGGGGCACTGAAGCTTTCTTT
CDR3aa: CASSRSGGTEAFF

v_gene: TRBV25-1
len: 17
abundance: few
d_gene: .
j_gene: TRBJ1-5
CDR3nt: TGTGCCAGCAGTGATAGTCAAGGGACCGATGGGCATCAGCCCCAGCATTTT
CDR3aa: CASSDSQGTDGHQPQHF

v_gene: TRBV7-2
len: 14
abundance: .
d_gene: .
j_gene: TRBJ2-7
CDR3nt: TGTGCCAGCAGCTTAGGGGACCGGCGGTACGAGCAGTACTTC
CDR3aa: CASSLGDRRYEQYF

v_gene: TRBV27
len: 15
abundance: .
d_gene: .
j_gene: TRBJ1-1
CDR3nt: TGTGCCAGCAGTTTATCGATGGGTATCGGAACTGAAGCTTTCTTT
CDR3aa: CASSLSMGIGTEAFF